This TCR beta chain was profiled in a study of CD8 T cells in ankylosing spondylitis. Each CDR3 protein is one row after TCRdb ran MiXCR on the 5' RACE reads. The sample yields 250,000 to 300,000 distinct CDR3 sequences, about 20% seen once. Trimming cost V 4 bases and J 2 bases; bases outside gene matches: 7. CDR1 and CDR2 (germline): SGHRS, YFSETQ. The CDR3 is 18 residues long. This clonotype was found many times. This receptor was taken from a male donor with ankylosing spondylitis or in good health (not recorded which). Specimen: blood, either unsorted or a sorted T cell fraction (not recorded which). V is TRBV5-1 and J is TRBJ2-2, with TRBD2 matching over 14 bases. The CDR3 here is CASSARLAGGPNTGELFF. As DNA, the CDR3 is TGCGCCAGCAGCGCCCGACTAGCGGGGGGGCCTAACACCGGGGAGCTGTTTTTT.